These 20 T cell receptor beta chains originate from one sample sequenced in a study of blood T cell repertoires in COVID-19. Libraries were prepared by immunoSEQ multiplex PCR; TCRdb keeps only in-frame clonotypes and omits some of them. The table has about 160,000 clones, 80% seen once. The material sequenced was PBMCs or T cells enriched from blood (not recorded which). The origin of the receptors is a woman aged 60-75 years who had recovered from COVID-19.

The sample holds many counts of this clone. This chain connects TRBV11-2 to TRBJ2-5; maybe TRBD2 (6 bases). The V gene's germline CDR1 is SGHAT and CDR2 FQNNGV. Trimming took 4 bases from V and 2 from J, leaving 14 bases between them. The CDR3 has 15 residues. This CDR3 reads CASSSPRDWQETQYF. The DNA of the CDR3 is TGTGCCAGCAGCTCCCCGCGGGACTGGCAAGAGACCCAGTACTTC.

The genes are TRBV30 and TRBJ1-6; D remains ambiguous. The CDR3 is 13 residues long. Deletions cut 0 bases from V and 8 bases from J, with 8 bases between. Germline V lookup: CDR1 GTSNPN, CDR2 SVGIG (reference sequence). The CDR3, as DNA: TGTGCCTGGAGTGTTTTTAGAGATTCACCCCTCCACTTT. This codes for CAWSVFRDSPLHF.

This clone has more than one count but fewer than ten. This chain connects TRBV3-1 (or the pseudogene TRBV3-2) to TRBJ1-2, with a possible D match to TRBD1 (5 bases). The length of the CDR3 is 17 residues. Trimming stripped 1 base from V and 1 base from J, with 16 bases between. Germline-derived CDR1 and CDR2 are LGHDT and YNNKEL (reference sequence). DNA of the CDR3: TGTGCCAGCAGCCAAGTTACAGGCCCACTCCTTAACTATGGCTACACCTTC. Amino acid sequence: CASSQVTGPLLNYGYTF.

The rearrangement links TRBV10-2 to TRBJ1-4; D remains ambiguous. CDR3 length equals 15 residues. Germline V gene sequence: CDR1 WSHSY, CDR2 SAAADI. V lost 0 bases and J lost 0, with 5 bases in between. The CDR3 loop reads CASSESGATNEKLFF. The CDR3 DNA follows: TGCGCCAGCAGTGAGTCCGGGGCAACTAATGAAAAACTGTTTTTT.

This clone was seen only a few times. The J gene is TRBJ2-5, the V gene TRBV5-4; 13 positions agree with TRBD2. The length of the CDR3 is 15 residues. Germline V gene lookup returns CDR1 SGHNT and CDR2 YYREEE (reference sequence). J was trimmed by 2 bases and V by 4 bases; bases with no gene match: 2. CDR3 sequence (DNA): TGTGCCAGCAGCCTACTAGCGGGGGGGCAAGAGACCCAGTACTTC. Translated, it gives CASSLLAGGQETQYF.

The chain carries TRBV7-2 and TRBJ2-2, with 7 bases aligning to TRBD1. The CDR3 totals 15 residues. V trimming: 5 bases; J trimming: 3 bases; junction bases outside the gene matches: 6. Per the germline V gene, CDR1 is SGHTA and CDR2 is FQGNSA. The CDR3 is CASSIWTGYTGELFF. CDR3 in DNA: TGTGCCAGCAGCATTTGGACAGGATACACCGGGGAGCTGTTTTTT. The full variable domain, its missing parts supplied by reference TRBV7-2 and TRBJ2-2, is GAGVSQSPSNKVTEKGKDVELRCDPISGHTALYWYRQSLGQGLEFLIYFQGNSAPDKSGLPSDRFSAERTGGSVSTLTIQRTQQEDSAVYLCASSIWTGYTGELFFGEGSRLTVL.

CDR3 bases: TGCGCCAGCAGCCTCTCTCGGCTAGCGGCAGATACGCAGTATTTT. It specifies CASSLSRLAADTQYF. V and J are TRBV4-1 and TRBJ2-3; 7 bases fit TRBD2. The V and J ends lost 4 bases and 4 bases, in that order; junction bases with no gene match: 8. Per germline, CDR1 MGHRA and CDR2 YSYEKL. There are 15 residues in the CDR3.

Of note for this clone: Other DNA sequences within the sample encode an identical CDR3. This chain uses TRBV5-1 with TRBJ1-1; D possibly corresponds to TRBD1 (5 bases). CDR1 is SGHRS, CDR2 YFSETQ, per germline. This CDR3 is 15 amino acids long. The V end was cut by 0 bases, the J end by 0 bases, with 9 bases between. The CDR3: CASSLGGGMNTEAFF. As DNA, the CDR3 is TGCGCCAGCAGCTTGGGTGGGGGGATGAACACTGAAGCTTTCTTT.

V and J are TRBV6-5 and TRBJ1-2; D is possibly TRBD1 (5 bases). This CDR3 region has 14 residues. Germline lookup yields CDR1 MNHEY and CDR2 SVGAGI. The V end lost 5 bases, the J end lost 4 bases, and 14 bases lay between the germline ends. The DNA of the CDR3 is TGTGCCAGCAGTATTGAAGACAGCCGCTATGGCTACACCTTC. As protein: CASSIEDSRYGYTF.

This clone showed up just a few times. The chain recombines TRBV18 with TRBJ2-5; TRBD2 might be the D (5 bases). V was shortened by 8 bases and J by 3 bases, with 7 bases between the two germline ends. CDR1 KGHSH and CDR2 LQKENI come from the germline V gene. The CDR3 extends over 11 amino acids. The CDR3: CASSGKETQYF. In DNA form, the CDR3 reads TGTGCCAGCAGCGGAAAAGAGACCCAGTACTTC.

The V gene is TRBV6-5, the J gene TRBJ2-5; TRBD1 is a possible D gene (6 bases). Trimming took off 2 bases at V and 1 base at J, with 14 bases between the two ends. Germline CDR1 reads MNHEY; CDR2 reads SVGAGI. This CDR3 is 16 amino acids long. The CDR3 region has the DNA TGTGCCAGCAGTTACAGGACAGCAAACTTCCAAGAGACCCAGTACTTC. Amino acid sequence: CASSYRTANFQETQYF.

This sequence joins TRBV3-1 (or the pseudogene TRBV3-2) and TRBJ2-2; no definite D call. CDR1 LGHDT and CDR2 YNNKEL come from the germline V gene (reference sequence). The CDR3 is 12 amino acids. V shed 4 bases and J shed 7 bases, with 7 bases lying between them. This chain's CDR3 is CASSPLGGELFF. CDR3 DNA: TGTGCCAGCAGCCCCCTAGGCGGGGAGCTGTTTTTT.

The chain recombines TRBV4-1 with TRBJ2-5; a weak D match, TRBD2 (6 bases). The CDR3 sequence is 16 residues long. Germline V gene lookup returns CDR1 MGHRA and CDR2 YSYEKL. V shed 0 bases and J shed 3 bases, with 14 bases lying between them. The DNA of the CDR3 is TGCGCCAGCAGCCAAGATGGCCGGGGGATCGAAGAGACCCAGTACTTC. Residues: CASSQDGRGIEETQYF.

The chain has TRBV3-1 (or the pseudogene TRBV3-2) and TRBJ1-6; D is perhaps TRBD1 (5 bases). This CDR3 has 15 amino acids. Trimming cost V 6 bases and J 7 bases, with 16 bases left between them. The germline CDR1 and CDR2 sequences are LGHDT and YNNKEL (reference sequence). In DNA form, the CDR3 reads TGTGCCAGCAGGCCGACAGCCACGCGGAATTCACCCCTCCACTTT. This encodes CASRPTATRNSPLHF.

The genes are TRBV27 and TRBJ1-1; D ambiguous. This CDR3 spans 13 amino acids. Trimming cost V 1 base and J 6 bases, with 9 bases left between them. Germline CDR1 MNHEY, CDR2 SMNVEV (reference sequence). This CDR3 reads CASSLFSEAEAFF. CDR3 sequence (DNA): TGTGCCAGCAGTTTATTTTCCGAGGCTGAAGCTTTCTTT.

This clone was seen a single time. The chain combines TRBV30 with TRBJ1-1; D gene uncertain. The V end was cut by 2 bases, the J end by 1 base, with 11 bases between. The CDR3 contains 14 residues. Germline V gene sequence: CDR1 GTSNPN, CDR2 SVGIG (reference sequence). CDR3 in amino acids: CAWSRGLQNTEAFF. The DNA for the CDR3 is TGTGCCTGGAGTCGAGGACTGCAGAACACTGAAGCTTTCTTT.

The gene calls are TRBV18 and TRBJ1-4, with 8 bases identical to TRBD1. V was pared by 3 bases and J by 6 bases, with 3 bases of the junction left unmatched. Germline CDR1 and CDR2: KGHSH and LQKENI. The CDR3 is 14 residues long. This CDR3 reads CASSPDRDHEKLFF. The DNA for the CDR3 is TGTGCCAGCTCACCGGACAGGGACCATGAAAAACTGTTTTTT.

The V and J genes are TRBV7-9 and TRBJ1-2; a weak D match, TRBD1 (5 bases). V lost 5 bases, J lost 9 bases, and 25 bases lay in between. Germline CDR1 reads SEHNR; CDR2 reads FQNEAQ (reference sequence). This CDR3 has 16 residues. CDR3 protein: CASSPRNLGQGGSYTF. For the CDR3, the DNA is TGTGCCAGCAGCCCGCGAAATTTGGGGCAGGGAGGGAGCTACACCTTC.

J is TRBJ1-1 and V is TRBV10-3; TRBD1 agrees at 9 bases. Germline V gene data show CDR1 as ENHRY and CDR2 as SYGVKD. The CDR3 contains 15 residues. J gave up 3 bases and V 6 bases, and 8 bases lay outside the gene matches. DNA of the CDR3: TGTGCCATCAGAGGGACAGGGCTTAAGGACACTGAAGCTTTCTTT. Amino acid sequence: CAIRGTGLKDTEAFF.

The rearrangement joins TRBV11-2 to TRBJ1-1; 7 bases agree with TRBD1. Germline V CDR1 and CDR2: SGHAT, FQNNGV. There are 15 residues in the CDR3. V gave up 6 bases and J gave up 3 bases; unmatched junction bases: 10. The CDR3 loop is CASRAFRTGDTEAFF. The CDR3 DNA reads as TGTGCCAGCAGGGCATTTAGAACAGGGGACACTGAAGCTTTCTTT.